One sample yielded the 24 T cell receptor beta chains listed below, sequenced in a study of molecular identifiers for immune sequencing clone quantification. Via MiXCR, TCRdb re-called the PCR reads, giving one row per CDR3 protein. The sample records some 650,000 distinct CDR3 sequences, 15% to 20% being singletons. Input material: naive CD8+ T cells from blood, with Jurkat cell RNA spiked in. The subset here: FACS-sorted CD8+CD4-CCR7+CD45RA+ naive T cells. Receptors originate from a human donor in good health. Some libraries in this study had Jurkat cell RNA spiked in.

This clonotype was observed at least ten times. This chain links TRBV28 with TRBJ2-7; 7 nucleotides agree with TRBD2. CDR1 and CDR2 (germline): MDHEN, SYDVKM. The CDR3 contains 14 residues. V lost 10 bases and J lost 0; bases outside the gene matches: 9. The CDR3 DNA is TGTGCCACCTTCAGGCTAGCGGCCTCCTACGAGCAGTACTTC. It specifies CATFRLAASYEQYF.

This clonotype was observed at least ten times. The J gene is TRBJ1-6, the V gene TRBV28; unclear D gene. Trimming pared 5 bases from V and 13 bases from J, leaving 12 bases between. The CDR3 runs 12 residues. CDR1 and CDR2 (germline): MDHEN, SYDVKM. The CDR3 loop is CASSPHLIPLHF. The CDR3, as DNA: TGTGCCAGCAGTCCGCACCTCATTCCCCTCCACTTT.

The CDR3, as DNA: TGTGCCAGCAGCCAGATAGAAAGGGTGGAGACCCAGTACTTC. Protein: CASSQIERVETQYF. The rearrangement links TRBV4-2 to TRBJ2-5, with D uncertain. V lost 3 bases to trimming and J lost 5 bases, with 13 bases between them. Germline lookup yields CDR1 LGHNA and CDR2 YNFKEQ. The CDR3 runs 14 residues.

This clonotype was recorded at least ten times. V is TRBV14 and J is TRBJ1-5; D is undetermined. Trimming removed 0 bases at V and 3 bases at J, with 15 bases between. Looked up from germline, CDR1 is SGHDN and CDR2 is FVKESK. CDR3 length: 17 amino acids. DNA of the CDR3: TGTGCCAGCAGCCAAGATTCGGATCATCTTAACAATCAGCCCCAGCATTTT. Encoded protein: CASSQDSDHLNNQPQHF.

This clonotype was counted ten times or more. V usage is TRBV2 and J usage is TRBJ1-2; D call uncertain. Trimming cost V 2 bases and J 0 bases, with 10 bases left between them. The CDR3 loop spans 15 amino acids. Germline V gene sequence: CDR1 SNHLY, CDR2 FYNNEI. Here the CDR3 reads CASSENGKANYGYTF. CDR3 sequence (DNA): TGTGCCAGCAGTGAAAACGGAAAAGCTAACTATGGCTACACCTTC.

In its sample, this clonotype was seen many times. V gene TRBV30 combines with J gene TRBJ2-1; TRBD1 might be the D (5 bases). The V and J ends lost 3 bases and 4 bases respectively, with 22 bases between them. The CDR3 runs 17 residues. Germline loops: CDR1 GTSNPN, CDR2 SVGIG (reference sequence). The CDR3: CAWSEKRYDDSYNEQFF. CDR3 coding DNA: TGTGCCTGGAGCGAAAAACGATACGATGACAGTTACAATGAGCAGTTCTTC.

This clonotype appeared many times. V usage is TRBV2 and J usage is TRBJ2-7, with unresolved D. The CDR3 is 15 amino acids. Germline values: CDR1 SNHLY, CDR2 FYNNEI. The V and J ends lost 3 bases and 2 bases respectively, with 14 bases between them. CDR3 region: CASSEFGVSTYEQYF. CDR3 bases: TGTGCCAGCAGTGAGTTTGGTGTGAGTACCTACGAGCAGTACTTC.

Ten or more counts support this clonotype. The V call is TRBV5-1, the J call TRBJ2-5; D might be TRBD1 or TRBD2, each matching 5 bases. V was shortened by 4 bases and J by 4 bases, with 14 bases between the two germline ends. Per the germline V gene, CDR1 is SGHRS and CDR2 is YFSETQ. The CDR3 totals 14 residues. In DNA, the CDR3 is TGCGCCAGCAGCCTCGGGACGGGCTTAGAGACCCAGTACTTC. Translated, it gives CASSLGTGLETQYF.

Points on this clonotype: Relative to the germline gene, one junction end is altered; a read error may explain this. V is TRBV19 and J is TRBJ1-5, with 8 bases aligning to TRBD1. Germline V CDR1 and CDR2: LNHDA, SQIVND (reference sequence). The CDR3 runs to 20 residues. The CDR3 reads CASSLEDRALVGISNQPQHF. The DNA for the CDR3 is TGTGCCAGTAGTCTAGAGGACAGGGCCCTAGTTGGCATTAGCAATCAGCCCCAGCATTTT.

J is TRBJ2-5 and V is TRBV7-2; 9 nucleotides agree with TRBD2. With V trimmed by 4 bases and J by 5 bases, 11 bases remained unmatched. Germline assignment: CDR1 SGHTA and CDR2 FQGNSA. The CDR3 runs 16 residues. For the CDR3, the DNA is TGTGCCAGCAGCTCCACCGGGACTAGCTGGCGGGAGACCCAGTACTTC. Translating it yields CASSSTGTSWRETQYF.

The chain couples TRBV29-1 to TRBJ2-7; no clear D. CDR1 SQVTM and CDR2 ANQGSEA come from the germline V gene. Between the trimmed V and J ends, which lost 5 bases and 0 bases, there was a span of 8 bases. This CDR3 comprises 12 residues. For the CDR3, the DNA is TGCAGCGTTTCCCACCTCTCCTACGAGCAGTACTTC. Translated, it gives CSVSHLSYEQYF.

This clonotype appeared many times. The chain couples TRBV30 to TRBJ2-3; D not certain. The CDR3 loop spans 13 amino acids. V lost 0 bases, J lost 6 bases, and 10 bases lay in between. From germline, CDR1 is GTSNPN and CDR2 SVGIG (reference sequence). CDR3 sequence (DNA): TGTGCCTGGAGTGTAATCACTGGGGATACGCAGTATTTT. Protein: CAWSVITGDTQYF.

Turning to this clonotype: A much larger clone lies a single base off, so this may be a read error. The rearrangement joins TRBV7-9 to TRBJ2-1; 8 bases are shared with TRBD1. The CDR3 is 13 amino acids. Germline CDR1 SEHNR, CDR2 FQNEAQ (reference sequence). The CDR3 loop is CASTGQAYNAQFF. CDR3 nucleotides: TGTGCCAGCACGGGACAGGCCTACAATGCGCAGTTCTTC.

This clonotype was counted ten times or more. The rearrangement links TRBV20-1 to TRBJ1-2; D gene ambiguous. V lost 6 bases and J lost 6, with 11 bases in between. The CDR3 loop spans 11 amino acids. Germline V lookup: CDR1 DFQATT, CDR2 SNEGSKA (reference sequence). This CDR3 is CSARFVHGYTF. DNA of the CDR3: TGCAGTGCCCGTTTCGTGCATGGCTACACCTTC.

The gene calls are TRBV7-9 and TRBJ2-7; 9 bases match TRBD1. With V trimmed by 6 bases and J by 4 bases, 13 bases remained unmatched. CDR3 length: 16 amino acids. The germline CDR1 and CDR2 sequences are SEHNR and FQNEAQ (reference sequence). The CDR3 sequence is CASSYAPQTGGYEQYF. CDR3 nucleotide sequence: TGTGCCAGCAGTTACGCTCCCCAGACAGGGGGGTACGAGCAGTACTTC. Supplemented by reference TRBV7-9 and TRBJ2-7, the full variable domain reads DTGVSQNPRHKITKRGQNVTFRCDPISEHNRLYWYRQTLGQGPEFLTYFQNEAQLEKSRLLSDRFSAERPKGSFSTLEIQRTEQGDSAMYLCASSYAPQTGGYEQYFGPGTRLTVT.

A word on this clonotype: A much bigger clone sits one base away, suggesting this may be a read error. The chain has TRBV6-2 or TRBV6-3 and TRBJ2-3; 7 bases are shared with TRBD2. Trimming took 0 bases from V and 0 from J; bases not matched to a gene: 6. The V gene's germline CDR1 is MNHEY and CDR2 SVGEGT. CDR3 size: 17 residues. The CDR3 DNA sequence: TGTGCCAGCAGTTACTCAGCTGGCGGGAGCAGCACAGATACGCAGTATTTT. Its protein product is CASSYSAGGSSTDTQYF.

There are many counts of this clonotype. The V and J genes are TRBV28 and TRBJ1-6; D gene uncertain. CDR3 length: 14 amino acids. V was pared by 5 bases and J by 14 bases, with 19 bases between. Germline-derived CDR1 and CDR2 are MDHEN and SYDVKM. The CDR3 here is CASSQPDGKASLHF. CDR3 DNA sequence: TGTGCCAGCAGTCAACCGGACGGAAAGGCGTCCCTCCACTTT. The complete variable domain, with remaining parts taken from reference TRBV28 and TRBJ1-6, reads DVKVTQSSRYLVKRTGEKVFLECVQDMDHENMFWYRQDPGLGLRLIYFSYDVKMKEKGDIPEGYSVSREKKERFSLILESASTNQTSMYLCASSQPDGKASLHFGNGTRLTVT.

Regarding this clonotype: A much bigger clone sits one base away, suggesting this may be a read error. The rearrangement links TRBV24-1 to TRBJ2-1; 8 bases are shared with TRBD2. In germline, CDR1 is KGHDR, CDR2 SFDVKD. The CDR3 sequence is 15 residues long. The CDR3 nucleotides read TGTGCCACCAGTGAAGACGCTAGCGGGTACAATGAGCGGTTCTTC. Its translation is CATSEDASGYNERFF.

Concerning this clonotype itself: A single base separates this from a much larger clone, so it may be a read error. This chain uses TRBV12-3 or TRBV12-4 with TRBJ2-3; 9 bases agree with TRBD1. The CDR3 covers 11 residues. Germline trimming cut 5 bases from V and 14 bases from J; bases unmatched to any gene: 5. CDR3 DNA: TGTGCCAGCAGTAGGACAGGGGAACGGTATTTT. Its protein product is CASSRTGERYF.

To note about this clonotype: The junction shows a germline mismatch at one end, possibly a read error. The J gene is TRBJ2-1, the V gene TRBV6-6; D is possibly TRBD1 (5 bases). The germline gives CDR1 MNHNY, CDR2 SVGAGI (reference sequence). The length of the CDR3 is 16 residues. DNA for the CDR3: TGTGCCAGCAGTTGGTCCCAGGGTAACTCCTACAATGAGCAGTCCTTC. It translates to CASSWSQGNSYNEQSF.

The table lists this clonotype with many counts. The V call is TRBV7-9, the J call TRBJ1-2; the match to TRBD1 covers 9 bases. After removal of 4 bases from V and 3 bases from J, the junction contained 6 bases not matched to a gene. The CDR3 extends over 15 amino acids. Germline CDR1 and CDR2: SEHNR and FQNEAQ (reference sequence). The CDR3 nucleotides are TGTGCCAGCAGCTATGGGACAGGGAGTTACTATGGCTACACCTTC. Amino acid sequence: CASSYGTGSYYGYTF.

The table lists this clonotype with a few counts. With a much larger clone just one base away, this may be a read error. CDR3 DNA: TGCGGCGTTGAAGGCCCAGAGACCCAGTACTTC. Residues: CGVEGPETQYF. This chain connects TRBV29-1 to TRBJ2-5, with D uncertain. This CDR3 region has 11 residues. The germline gives CDR1 SQVTM, CDR2 ANQGSEA.

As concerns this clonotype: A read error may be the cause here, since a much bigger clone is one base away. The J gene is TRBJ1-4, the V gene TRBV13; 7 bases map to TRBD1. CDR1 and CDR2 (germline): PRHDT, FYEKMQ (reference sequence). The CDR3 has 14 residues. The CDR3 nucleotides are TGTGCCAGCAGCTTACAACAGGGGCGAGAAAGACTGTTTTTT. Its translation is CASSLQQGRERLFF.

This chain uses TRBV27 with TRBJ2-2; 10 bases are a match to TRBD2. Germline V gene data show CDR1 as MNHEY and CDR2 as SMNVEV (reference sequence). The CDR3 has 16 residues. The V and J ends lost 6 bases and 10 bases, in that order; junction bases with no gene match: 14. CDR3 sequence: CASSPFSGGTHQELFF. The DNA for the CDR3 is TGTGCCAGCAGCCCATTTAGCGGGGGGACGCACCAGGAGCTGTTTTTT.